These 19 T cell receptor beta chains share one sample of origin, sequenced in a study of blood T cell repertoires in COVID-19. Clones were sequenced by immunoSEQ multiplex PCR, and TCRdb holds only the in-frame ones, with some missing. The repertoire holds 60,000 to 90,000 clones, with around 84% as singletons. The sequencing input was peripheral blood. All receptors derive from a woman in her fifties or sixties with acute or convalescent COVID-19.

The chain joins TRBV5-6 to TRBJ1-6; the D gene is possibly TRBD1 (5 bases). Germline CDR1 and CDR2: SGHDT and YYEEEE. V shed 1 base and J shed 10 bases, with 12 bases lying between them. CDR3 length equals 14 residues. Here the CDR3 DNA reads TGTGCCAGCAGCTTGAGGCAGGGAACCTCACCCCTCCACTTT. Translation gives CASSLRQGTSPLHF.

This clone was detected once. This chain joins TRBV29-1 and TRBJ1-3; 8 nucleotides line up with TRBD1. The CDR3 consists of 13 residues. The V and J ends lost 3 bases and 2 bases, in that order; junction bases with no gene match: 0. In germline, CDR1 is SQVTM, CDR2 ANQGSEA. The CDR3 DNA sequence: TGCAGCGTTGAGGACAGGGCTGGAAACACCATATATTTT. Translation: CSVEDRAGNTIYF.

The chain has TRBV9 and TRBJ2-2; D call uncertain. V gave up 4 bases and J gave up 4 bases, with 5 bases separating them. The CDR3 contains 12 residues. The germline V gene encodes CDR1 SGDLS and CDR2 YYNGEE. For the CDR3, the DNA is TGTGCCAGCAGCTTCAGCACCGGGGAGCTGTTTTTT. Its protein product is CASSFSTGELFF.

V is TRBV7-9 and J is TRBJ2-1; TRBD2 aligns across 7 bases. The CDR3 length is 15 residues. V gave up 4 bases and J gave up 0 bases; unmatched junction bases: 3. Looked up from germline, CDR1 is SEHNR and CDR2 is FQNEAQ (reference sequence). The CDR3 DNA is TGTGCCAGCAGCTCGGGACTACCCTCCTACAATGAGCAGTTCTTC. It yields the protein CASSSGLPSYNEQFF.

The chain links TRBV18 to TRBJ1-2, with TRBD1 matching over 12 bases. CDR3 length equals 18 residues. Germline V gene lookup returns CDR1 KGHSH and CDR2 LQKENI. V gave up 6 bases and J gave up 3 bases; unmatched junction bases: 14. DNA for the CDR3: TGTGCCAGCTCGCCCGTCGGGACAGGGGGCCCTAGGGACTATGGCTACACCTTC. Translating it yields CASSPVGTGGPRDYGYTF.

The rearrangement links TRBV27 to TRBJ2-7; D might be TRBD2 (5 bases). The germline V and J ends were trimmed by 5 bases and 5 bases, with 13 bases remaining between them. Germline V CDR1 and CDR2: MNHEY, SMNVEV (reference sequence). CDR3 length equals 13 residues. The CDR3 DNA reads TGTGCCAGCAGTCGTATTCCTAGCAACGAGCAGTACTTC. Translation: CASSRIPSNEQYF.

V usage is TRBV30 and J usage is TRBJ2-1; D remains ambiguous. This CDR3 has 11 residues. Germline V gene sequence: CDR1 GTSNPN, CDR2 SVGIG (reference sequence). V was shortened by 4 bases and J by 6 bases, with 7 bases between the two germline ends. In DNA form, the CDR3 reads TGTGCCTGGAACCCAGGCAATGAGCAGTTCTTC. This gives the protein CAWNPGNEQFF. Full variable domain (remainder filled in from reference TRBV30 and TRBJ2-1): SQTIHQWPATLVQPVGSPLSLECTVEGTSNPNLYWYRQAAGRGLQLLFYSVGIGQISSEVPQNLSASRPQDRQFILSSKKLLLSDSGFYLCAWNPGNEQFFGPGTRLTVL.

CDR3 bases: TGCGCCAGCAGCTTGGGGGGACTAGCGGAGCTCTACGAGCAGTACTTC. It encodes CASSLGGLAELYEQYF. The chain carries TRBV5-1 and TRBJ2-7; 11 nucleotides align to TRBD2. J was trimmed by 3 bases and V by 0 bases; bases with no gene match: 5. The CDR3 has 16 amino acids. Germline V gives CDR1 SGHRS, CDR2 YFSETQ.

CDR3 DNA: TGTGCCAGCAGTTCTAGCGGTCAAGAGACCCAGTACTTC. It yields the protein CASSSSGQETQYF. This chain joins TRBV28 and TRBJ2-5; 7 bases line up with TRBD2. The germline V gene has CDR1 MDHEN and CDR2 SYDVKM. The CDR3 covers 13 residues. V shed 4 bases and J 2 bases; nucleotides not matched to a gene: 1.

The chain combines TRBV7-2 with TRBJ2-4, with TRBD1 matching 7 bases. The CDR3 extends over 16 amino acids. From germline, CDR1 is SGHTA and CDR2 FQGNSA. The V segment lost 1 base and the J segment 3 bases; nucleotides outside the gene matches: 6. DNA of the CDR3: TGTGCCAGCAGCTTAGAGGGGGCGCGAGGCAAAAACATTCAGTACTTC. Translating gives CASSLEGARGKNIQYF.

This clone was recorded only once. The chain combines TRBV9 with TRBJ1-4; D is perhaps TRBD1 (5 bases). The CDR3 consists of 15 residues. Trimming took off 2 bases at V and 6 bases at J, with 14 bases between the two ends. Germline CDR1 is SGDLS and CDR2 is YYNGEE. The CDR3 DNA reads as TGTGCCAGCAGCGTGAGACAGTCGGCTGATGAAAAACTGTTTTTT. Translating gives CASSVRQSADEKLFF.

The J gene is TRBJ2-5, the V gene TRBV28; 9 bases match TRBD2. The germline gives CDR1 MDHEN, CDR2 SYDVKM. Losses at the gene ends were 2 bases for V and 5 bases for J; bases not matched to a gene: 6. CDR3 length: 15 amino acids. The CDR3: CASSLIGGREETQYF. CDR3 nucleotides: TGTGCCAGCAGTTTAATCGGCGGGAGGGAGGAGACCCAGTACTTC.

The CDR3 reads CASSQGTGSEKLFF. CDR3 sequence (DNA): TGTGCCAGCAGCCAAGGTACAGGGTCGGAAAAACTGTTTTTT. This chain uses TRBV4-2 with TRBJ1-4, with D perhaps matching TRBD1 (6 bases). The germline V gene has CDR1 LGHNA and CDR2 YNFKEQ. CDR3 length equals 14 residues. V was clipped by 1 base and J by 8 bases, with 11 bases between them.

This rearrangement joins TRBV24-1 to TRBJ2-5, with D perhaps matching TRBD1 (5 bases). The V gene's germline CDR1 is KGHDR and CDR2 SFDVKD. The V end lost 3 bases, the J end lost 3 bases, and 13 bases lay between the germline ends. The CDR3 is 15 amino acids. CDR3 region: CATSDPQAGKETQYF. The DNA of the CDR3 is TGTGCCACCAGTGATCCACAGGCAGGGAAAGAGACCCAGTACTTC.

The chain recombines TRBV19 with TRBJ2-3, with 14 bases matching TRBD2. CDR1 and CDR2 from the germline V gene are LNHDA and SQIVND (reference sequence). CDR3 size: 18 residues. Trimming took 6 bases from V and 1 from J; bases not matched to a gene: 9. CDR3 sequence: CASRHRGLAGAGTDTQYF. Written as DNA, the CDR3 is TGTGCCAGTAGACATCGGGGACTAGCGGGAGCCGGCACAGATACGCAGTATTTT.

This clone is a singleton in its sample. This chain links TRBV4-2 with TRBJ2-1; D is unclear. V was trimmed by 0 bases and J by 0 bases, leaving 6 bases between them. CDR1 is LGHNA and CDR2 is YNFKEQ in the germline V gene. The CDR3 spans 15 residues. For the CDR3, the DNA is TGTGCCAGCAGCCAAGAGTCGAGCTCCTACAATGAGCAGTTCTTC. It codes for CASSQESSSYNEQFF.

The chain combines TRBV28 with TRBJ1-1; D is unclear. CDR1 MDHEN and CDR2 SYDVKM come from the germline V gene. Trimming left V 2 bases short and J 8 bases short, with 9 bases between. CDR3 length: 12 amino acids. CDR3 residues: CASSLGLREAFF. CDR3 bases: TGTGCCAGCAGTTTAGGGCTTCGGGAAGCTTTCTTT.

The V and J genes are TRBV6-2 or TRBV6-3 and TRBJ1-2; D is possibly TRBD1 (6 bases). In germline, CDR1 is MNHEY, CDR2 SVGEGT. CDR3 length equals 14 residues. Trimming shortened V by 2 bases and J by 3 bases, and 10 bases separated the two germline ends. The DNA for the CDR3 is TGTGCCAGCAGTTACCGGGACACCCACTATGGCTACACCTTC. It translates to CASSYRDTHYGYTF.

This clone was detected only once. The chain links TRBV25-1 to TRBJ2-5; D unclear. There are 13 residues in the CDR3. Trimming stripped 0 bases from V and 5 bases from J, with 7 bases between. From germline, CDR1 is MGHDK and CDR2 SYGVNS. The CDR3 loop is CASSEYREETQYF. CDR3 in DNA: TGTGCCAGCAGTGAATATAGAGAGGAGACCCAGTACTTC.